A selection of T cell receptor beta chains follows, all from one sample in a study of technical replicates of blood from several donors. The method was immunoSEQ multiplex PCR; TCRdb's version includes in-frame clones alone and lacks a portion of them. The sample comprises 15,000 to 20,000 clones, roughly 88% of which are singletons, and 9.5% to 15% rests with the top ten. Sequencing used PBMCs. These receptors came from a human donor in good health. Each CDR3 is given without its conserved first and last residue. The listing skips clone size in some rows; elsewhere it reads once, few, many or a size class.

J gene: TRBJ1-2; clone size: .; CDR3 length: 10; V gene: TRBV7-9; CDR3 protein: ASSLEGSSYT
J gene: TRBJ2-3; clone size: .; CDR3 length: 14; V gene: TRBV5-1; CDR3 protein: ASSLGLAGGQNTQY
J gene: TRBJ2-5; clone size: .; CDR3 length: 16; V gene: TRBV5-1; CDR3 protein: ASSLTGTGGIFQETQY
J gene: TRBJ2-1; clone size: .; CDR3 length: 13; V gene: TRBV6-1; CDR3 protein: ASSTSASSYNEQF
J gene: TRBJ2-2; clone size: .; CDR3 length: 13; V gene: TRBV7-9; CDR3 protein: ASRYSGGSTGELF
J gene: TRBJ2-3; clone size: few; CDR3 length: 12; V gene: TRBV5-1; CDR3 protein: ASRLAGSTDTQY
J gene: TRBJ2-1; clone size: .; CDR3 length: 13; V gene: TRBV6-1; CDR3 protein: ASSSSAGAYNEQF
J gene: TRBJ2-7; clone size: .; CDR3 length: 14; V gene: TRBV27; CDR3 protein: ASSFSGGGGADEQY
J gene: TRBJ2-7; clone size: .; CDR3 length: 11; V gene: TRBV2; CDR3 protein: ASSGQGAYEQY
J gene: TRBJ2-7; clone size: .; CDR3 length: 11; V gene: TRBV5-5; CDR3 protein: ASSTGTGVEQY
J gene: TRBJ1-4; clone size: .; CDR3 length: 12; V gene: TRBV6-1; CDR3 protein: ASSAGGSNEKLF
J gene: TRBJ2-1; clone size: once; CDR3 length: 15; V gene: TRBV11-3; CDR3 protein: ASSPGLAGGQGNEQF
J gene: TRBJ2-5; clone size: once; CDR3 length: 12; V gene: TRBV25-1; CDR3 protein: ASSEPVLPRTQY
J gene: TRBJ2-2; clone size: .; CDR3 length: 13; V gene: TRBV11-2; CDR3 protein: ASSFQAGDTGELF
J gene: TRBJ2-1; clone size: .; CDR3 length: 10; V gene: TRBV27; CDR3 protein: ASSHLVDEQF
J gene: TRBJ2-7; clone size: .; CDR3 length: 15; V gene: TRBV19; CDR3 protein: ASSIISGRGNSYEQY
J gene: TRBJ2-1; clone size: .; CDR3 length: 15; V gene: TRBV7-2; CDR3 protein: ASSLFRSSGARNEQF
J gene: TRBJ2-1; clone size: .; CDR3 length: 14; V gene: TRBV27; CDR3 protein: ASSLFPGGTYNEQF
J gene: TRBJ2-2; clone size: once; CDR3 length: 18; V gene: TRBV4-2; CDR3 protein: ASSQKIRIGLAGVSGELF
J gene: TRBJ2-5; clone size: .; CDR3 length: 9; V gene: TRBV30; CDR3 protein: AWSVSETQY
J gene: TRBJ2-4; clone size: .; CDR3 length: 13; V gene: TRBV5-1; CDR3 protein: ASSLSGQGWNIQY
J gene: TRBJ2-7; clone size: .; CDR3 length: 15; V gene: TRBV7-8; CDR3 protein: ASSLEFGRGSGYEQY
J gene: TRBJ2-5; clone size: once; CDR3 length: 13; V gene: TRBV7-9; CDR3 protein: ASSLGAGGQETQY
J gene: TRBJ2-5; clone size: .; CDR3 length: 11; V gene: TRBV2; CDR3 protein: ASRIAASVAQY
J gene: TRBJ2-5; clone size: .; CDR3 length: 10; V gene: TRBV5-1; CDR3 protein: ASSFSQETQY
J gene: TRBJ2-3; clone size: .; CDR3 length: 13; V gene: TRBV2; CDR3 protein: ASSVGQGGADTQY
J gene: TRBJ2-7; clone size: .; CDR3 length: 11; V gene: TRBV6-1; CDR3 protein: ASSGQTGGVQY
J gene: TRBJ2-1; clone size: .; CDR3 length: 13; V gene: TRBV2; CDR3 protein: ASSLIGDRYNEQF
J gene: TRBJ2-7; clone size: .; CDR3 length: 13; V gene: TRBV28; CDR3 protein: ASTGTWGGPYEQY
J gene: TRBJ1-5; clone size: .; CDR3 length: 14; V gene: TRBV19; CDR3 protein: ASSNPVRRDYQPQH
J gene: TRBJ2-7; clone size: .; CDR3 length: 13; V gene: TRBV11-2; CDR3 protein: ASSTSDRGSYEQY
J gene: TRBJ2-7; clone size: .; CDR3 length: 12; V gene: TRBV19; CDR3 protein: ASSRSPGLGEQY
J gene: TRBJ2-7; clone size: .; CDR3 length: 12; V gene: TRBV30; CDR3 protein: AWSTAHNSYEQY
J gene: TRBJ2-7; clone size: .; CDR3 length: 13; V gene: TRBV27; CDR3 protein: ASSTFRGGPYEQY
J gene: TRBJ2-7; clone size: .; CDR3 length: 13; V gene: TRBV6-5; CDR3 protein: ASSMTSGSSYEQY
J gene: TRBJ1-1; clone size: .; CDR3 length: 14; V gene: TRBV14; CDR3 protein: ASSQEGGLRNTEAF
J gene: TRBJ2-2; clone size: once; CDR3 length: 13; V gene: TRBV29-1; CDR3 protein: SVEDGGRYTGELF
J gene: TRBJ2-7; clone size: .; CDR3 length: 14; V gene: TRBV30; CDR3 protein: AWSVRGLAGGYEQY
J gene: TRBJ2-3; clone size: .; CDR3 length: 14; V gene: TRBV27; CDR3 protein: ASRPLSGSWTDTQY
J gene: TRBJ1-5; clone size: .; CDR3 length: 14; V gene: TRBV7-8; CDR3 protein: ASSLEGQGGHQPQH
J gene: TRBJ1-3; clone size: once; CDR3 length: 14; V gene: TRBV4-1; CDR3 protein: ASSPHRTEPGNTIY
J gene: TRBJ1-5; clone size: .; CDR3 length: 16; V gene: TRBV7-9; CDR3 protein: ASSLSHRRDNLNQPQH
J gene: TRBJ2-3; clone size: .; CDR3 length: 12; V gene: TRBV11-3; CDR3 protein: ASSPPIAGGTQY
J gene: TRBJ1-5; clone size: once; CDR3 length: 14; V gene: TRBV19; CDR3 protein: ASSIMTGSGNQPQH
J gene: TRBJ1-1; clone size: .; CDR3 length: 10; V gene: TRBV5-1; CDR3 protein: ASSRDREEAF
J gene: TRBJ2-3; clone size: .; CDR3 length: 14; V gene: TRBV5-1; CDR3 protein: ASSWTGGRAPDTQY
J gene: TRBJ1-5; clone size: .; CDR3 length: 12; V gene: TRBV10-1; CDR3 protein: ASLDRRLNQPQH
J gene: TRBJ1-1; clone size: .; CDR3 length: 12; V gene: TRBV19; CDR3 protein: ASSMLQQNTEAF
J gene: TRBJ2-7; clone size: .; CDR3 length: 13; V gene: TRBV5-5; CDR3 protein: ASTRGGLAGGEQY
J gene: TRBJ2-1; clone size: .; CDR3 length: 15; V gene: TRBV5-1; CDR3 protein: ASSSGGATGSHNEQF
J gene: TRBJ2-7; clone size: .; CDR3 length: 11; V gene: TRBV28; CDR3 protein: ASSMDKSYEQY
J gene: TRBJ1-2; clone size: few; CDR3 length: 10; V gene: TRBV29-1; CDR3 protein: SVTPRQVGYT
J gene: TRBJ2-3; clone size: .; CDR3 length: 12; V gene: TRBV7-9; CDR3 protein: ASSLGLGSDTQY
J gene: TRBJ2-6; clone size: .; CDR3 length: 12; V gene: TRBV6-6; CDR3 protein: AHSRGSGANVLT
J gene: TRBJ2-7; clone size: .; CDR3 length: 15; V gene: TRBV7-8; CDR3 protein: ASSQRLAASLSYEQY